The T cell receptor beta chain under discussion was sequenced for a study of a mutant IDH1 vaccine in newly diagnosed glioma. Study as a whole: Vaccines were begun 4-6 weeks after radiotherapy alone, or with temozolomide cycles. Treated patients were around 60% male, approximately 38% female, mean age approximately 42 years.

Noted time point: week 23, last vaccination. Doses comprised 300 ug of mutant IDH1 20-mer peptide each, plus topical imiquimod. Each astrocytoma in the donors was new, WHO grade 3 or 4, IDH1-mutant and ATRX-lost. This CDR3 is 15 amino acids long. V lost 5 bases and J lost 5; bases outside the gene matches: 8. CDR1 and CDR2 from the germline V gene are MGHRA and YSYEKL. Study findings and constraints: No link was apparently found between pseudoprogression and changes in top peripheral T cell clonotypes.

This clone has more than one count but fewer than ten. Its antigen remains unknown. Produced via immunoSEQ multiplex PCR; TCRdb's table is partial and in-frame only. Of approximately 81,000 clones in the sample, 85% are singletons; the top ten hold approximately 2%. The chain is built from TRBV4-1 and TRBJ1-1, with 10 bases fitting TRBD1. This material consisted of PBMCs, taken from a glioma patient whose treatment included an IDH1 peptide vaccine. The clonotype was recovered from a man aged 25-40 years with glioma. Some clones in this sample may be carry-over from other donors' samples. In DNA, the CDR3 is TGCGCCAGCAGCTTAGAGGACAGGGGGATGACTGAAGCTTTCTTT. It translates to CASSLEDRGMTEAFF.